This passage covers 13 T cell receptor beta chains from one sample sequenced in a study of response to subunit inactivated influenza vaccine. TCRdb re-analysed the RT-PCR reads in MiXCR, keeping a single row per CDR3 protein. Among roughly 150,000 distinct CDR3 sequences listed, roughly a tenth were seen once. The sample in question was non-naive T cells sorted from PBMCs, obtained roughly 45 days after vaccination. These receptors originate from a man aged 50 to 59 who received an inactivated influenza vaccine.

This clonotype has just a few counts. V and J are TRBV18 and TRBJ2-7; 9 bases align to TRBD2. Trimming took 4 bases from V and 2 from J; bases not matched to a gene: 0. Germline loops: CDR1 KGHSH, CDR2 LQKENI. The CDR3 extends over 13 amino acids. In DNA form, the CDR3 reads TGTGCCAGCTCACAGCGGGGGGCCTACGAGCAGTACTTC. This codes for CASSQRGAYEQYF.

There are a few counts of this clonotype. V and J are TRBV7-8 and TRBJ2-1; tentative D call: TRBD1 (7 bases). The CDR3 loop spans 13 amino acids. The germline gives CDR1 SGHVS, CDR2 FQNEAQ. Trimming removed 6 bases from V and 10 bases from J, with 16 bases in between. CDR3 sequence reads: CASRQYRGGEQFF. In DNA form, the CDR3 reads TGTGCCAGCAGGCAATACAGGGGAGGCGAGCAGTTCTTC.

This chain links TRBV5-1 with TRBJ2-3, with D possibly TRBD1 on 6 matching bases. The germline CDR1 and CDR2 sequences are SGHRS and YFSETQ. Trimming removed 4 bases at V and 1 base at J, with 16 bases between. There are 16 residues in the CDR3. CDR3 region: CASSPLGGVRTDTQYF. The DNA of the CDR3 is TGCGCCAGCAGCCCGCTAGGGGGAGTCCGCACAGATACGCAGTATTTT.

The rearrangement joins TRBV5-1 to TRBJ2-3; no firm D call. This CDR3 region has 16 residues. V lost 0 bases to trimming and J lost 1 base, with 12 bases between them. The germline CDR1 and CDR2 sequences are SGHRS and YFSETQ. The CDR3 loop is CASSLVLGSGTDTQYF. As DNA, the CDR3 is TGCGCCAGCAGCTTGGTTTTGGGTTCCGGCACAGATACGCAGTATTTT.

V usage is TRBV27 and J usage is TRBJ2-3; D remains unclear. The V gene's germline CDR1 is MNHEY and CDR2 SMNVEV (reference sequence). The V end lost 5 bases, the J end lost 2 bases, and 5 bases lay between the germline ends. This CDR3 is 12 amino acids long. The CDR3 nucleotides read TGTGCCAGCAGTAAATTCACAGATACGCAGTATTTT. This translates into CASSKFTDTQYF.

This clonotype was observed a few times. The chain uses TRBV10-3 and TRBJ2-7, with D perhaps TRBD2 (6 bases). This CDR3 is 15 amino acids long. From germline, CDR1 is ENHRY and CDR2 SYGVKD. The V end lost 1 base, the J end lost 6 bases, and 16 bases lay between the germline ends. The CDR3 here is CAISEFGPGVREQYF. In DNA form, the CDR3 reads TGTGCCATCAGTGAGTTCGGTCCGGGGGTGCGCGAGCAGTACTTC.

J is TRBJ2-1 and V is TRBV24-1, with D possibly being TRBD2 (6 bases). The CDR3 spans 13 residues. Germline V gene data show CDR1 as KGHDR and CDR2 as SFDVKD. V was pared by 9 bases and J by 2 bases, with 10 bases between. The CDR3 nucleotides are TGTGCCACCGGGGGGTTAACCTACAATGAGCAGTTCTTC. The encoded protein is CATGGLTYNEQFF.

This clonotype was detected many times. The rearrangement joins TRBV5-6 to TRBJ2-1, with D possibly being TRBD1 (5 bases). V dropped 1 base and J dropped 7 bases, with 15 bases sitting between them. Germline V lookup: CDR1 SGHDT, CDR2 YYEEEE. The CDR3 has 15 residues. The CDR3 protein is CASSLMFQGRNEQFF. The CDR3 bases are TGTGCCAGCAGCTTGATGTTCCAGGGAAGGAATGAGCAGTTCTTC.

This clonotype was counted a few times. V gene TRBV10-3 combines with J gene TRBJ2-7; tentatively, D is TRBD1 (7 bases). The CDR3 consists of 14 residues. Trimming shortened V by 0 bases and J by 4 bases, and 10 bases separated the two germline ends. Germline V gene data show CDR1 as ENHRY and CDR2 as SYGVKD. Here the CDR3 reads CAISESTGRYEQYF. The CDR3 DNA reads TGTGCCATCAGTGAGTCGACAGGGAGGTACGAGCAGTACTTC.

On this clonotype: Possible read error: a much larger clone is one base away. The V gene is TRBV28, the J gene TRBJ2-7; 13 bases map to TRBD2. The germline V gene has CDR1 MDHEN and CDR2 SYDVKM. The CDR3 sequence is 15 residues long. Written as DNA, the CDR3 is TGTGCCAGCAGTTTCGGACTAGCGGGGGCCTACGAGCACTACTTC. It is translated as CASSFGLAGAYEHYF.

The chain is built from TRBV20-1 and TRBJ2-7; 7 nucleotides align to TRBD2. Germline CDR1 DFQATT, CDR2 SNEGSKA (reference sequence). The CDR3 contains 15 residues. The trim removed 0 bases at V and 3 bases at J, leaving 8 bases unmatched. The CDR3 DNA reads TGCAGTGCTAGAGATCGCAAGCGGGGAAACTACGAGCAGTACTTC. Amino acid sequence: CSARDRKRGNYEQYF.

This clonotype is categorized as medium-sized (0.01 to 0.1%). This rearrangement joins TRBV12-3 or TRBV12-4 to TRBJ1-3; D ambiguous. The CDR3 totals 13 residues. Between the trimmed V and J ends, which lost 6 bases and 4 bases, there was a span of 10 bases. The DNA of the CDR3 is TGTGCCAGCAGACGTTCATCGGGAAACACCATATATTTT. As protein: CASRRSSGNTIYF.

This chain links TRBV29-1 with TRBJ2-2; the match to TRBD1 covers 8 bases. Germline V gene sequence: CDR1 SQVTM, CDR2 ANQGSEA. The CDR3 has 16 residues. The junction had 15 bases not matched to a gene; V was cut back by 8 bases and J by 4 bases. In DNA, the CDR3 is TGCAGCCCGATCGACCAAGACAGGGGTGGCACCGGGGAGCTGTTTTTT. Its protein product is CSPIDQDRGGTGELFF.